This T cell receptor (beta chain) appears in the sequencing data of a study of shared clonotypes between healthy human individuals. The V gene's germline CDR1 is KGHSH and CDR2 LQKENI. Germline trimming cut 6 bases from V and 1 base from J; bases unmatched to any gene: 8. This CDR3 region has 15 residues. Tens of thousands of T cell genomes (approximately 190 ng DNA) went into each sorted-subset replicate. Assay: immunoSEQ multiplex PCR; the TCRdb copy retains only in-frame clones and omits some. The profile shows 2 million to 2.5 million clones, under 97% of them singletons. A note on this clone: Its antigen is currently unknown.

Overall study results and limits: About 5% was the fraction of naive CD4 clonotypes found shared across a few donors. Compared with memory subsets, naive subsets generally had larger estimated richness.

Donors were healthy HIV-negative adults without recent acute infections or vaccinations. This rearrangement joins TRBV18 to TRBJ2-5, with 7 positions matching TRBD1. Sequenced sample: naive CD4+ T cells sorted from blood. Subset given: CD45RA+ positively selected. The TCR sequence derives from a man in his late teens or twenties in good health. The CDR3 here is CASSPTGASQETQYF. The CDR3 bases are TGTGCCAGCTCGCCTACAGGGGCCTCCCAAGAGACCCAGTACTTC.